This T cell receptor (beta chain) was found in a study of shared clonotypes between healthy human individuals. Overall study: Those who served as donors were two women and a few men between the ages of 18 and 49. General study results and limits: The sharing of 5% to 6.5% of naive CD4 clonotypes was seen across a handful of donors.

Germline V lookup: CDR1 MNHEY, CDR2 SVGAGI. Trimming cost V 2 bases and J 0 bases, with 8 bases left between them. This CDR3 is 15 amino acids long. Evenly divided among several immunoSEQ plates was the genomic DNA of each subset. Sequencing was performed with immunoSEQ multiplex PCR; in TCRdb, only in-frame clones are kept and a portion is missing. The sample shows just over 2,000,000 clones, approximately 94% of them seen only once. Naive-designated CD8 cells lacked CD45RO, were positively enriched for CCR7, and omitted terminally differentiated effector memory CD45RA+ cells. Regarding this clone: The antigen is unknown.

This chain connects TRBV6-5 to TRBJ2-1; D remains unclear. Sequenced sample: naive CD8+ T cells sorted from blood. The receptor's source is a man aged 18 to 30 in good health. CDR3 in amino acids: CASSYAAGSYNEQFF. CDR3 in DNA: TGTGCCAGCAGTTACGCAGCAGGCTCCTACAATGAGCAGTTCTTC.